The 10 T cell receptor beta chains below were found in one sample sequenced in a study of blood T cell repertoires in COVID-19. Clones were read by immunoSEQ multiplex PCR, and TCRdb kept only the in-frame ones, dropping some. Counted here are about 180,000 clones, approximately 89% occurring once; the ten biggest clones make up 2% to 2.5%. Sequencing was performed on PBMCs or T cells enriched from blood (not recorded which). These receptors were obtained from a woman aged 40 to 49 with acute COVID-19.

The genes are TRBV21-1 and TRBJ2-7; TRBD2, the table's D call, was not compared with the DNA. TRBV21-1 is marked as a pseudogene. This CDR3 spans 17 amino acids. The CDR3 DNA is TGTGCCAGCAGCTCCAGCTTGACTAGCGGGAGCGTACACGAGCAGTACTTC. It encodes CASSSSLTSGSVHEQYF.

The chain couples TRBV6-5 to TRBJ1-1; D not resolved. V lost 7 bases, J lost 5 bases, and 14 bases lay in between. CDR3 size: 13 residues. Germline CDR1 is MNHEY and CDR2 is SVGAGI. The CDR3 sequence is CASINRRGTEAFF. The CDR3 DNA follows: TGTGCCAGCATCAACCGTCGAGGGACTGAAGCTTTCTTT.

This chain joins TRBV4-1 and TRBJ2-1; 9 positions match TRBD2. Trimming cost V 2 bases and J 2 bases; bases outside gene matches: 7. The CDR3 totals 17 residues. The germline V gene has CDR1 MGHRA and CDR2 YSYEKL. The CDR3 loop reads CASSQTLAGAAYNEQFF. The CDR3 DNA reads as TGCGCCAGCAGCCAAACATTAGCGGGAGCGGCCTACAATGAGCAGTTCTTC.

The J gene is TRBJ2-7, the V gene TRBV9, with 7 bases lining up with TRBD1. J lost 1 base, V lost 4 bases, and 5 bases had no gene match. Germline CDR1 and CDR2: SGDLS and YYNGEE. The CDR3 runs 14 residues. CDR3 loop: CASSPRTGSYEQYF. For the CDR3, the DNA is TGTGCCAGCAGCCCGAGGACAGGATCCTACGAGCAGTACTTC.

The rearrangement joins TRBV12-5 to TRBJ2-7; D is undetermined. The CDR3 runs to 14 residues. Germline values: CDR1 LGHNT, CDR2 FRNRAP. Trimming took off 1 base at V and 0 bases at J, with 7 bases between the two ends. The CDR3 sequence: CASGLDGYSYEQYF. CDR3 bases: TGTGCTAGTGGTTTGGACGGGTACTCCTACGAGCAGTACTTC.

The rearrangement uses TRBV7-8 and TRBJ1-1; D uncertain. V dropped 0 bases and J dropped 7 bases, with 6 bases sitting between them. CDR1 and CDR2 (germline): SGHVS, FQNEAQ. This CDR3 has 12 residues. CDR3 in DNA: TGTGCCAGCAGCTTAGCCGGAGTTGAAGCTTTCTTT. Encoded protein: CASSLAGVEAFF.

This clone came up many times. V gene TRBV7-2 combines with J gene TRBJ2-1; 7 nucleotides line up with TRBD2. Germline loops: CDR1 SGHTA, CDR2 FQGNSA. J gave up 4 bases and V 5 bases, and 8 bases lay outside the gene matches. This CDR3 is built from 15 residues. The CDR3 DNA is TGTGCCAGCAGCCCAGGCGGGGGAGGGTACAATGAGCAGTTCTTC. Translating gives CASSPGGGGYNEQFF.

CDR3 coding DNA: TGCGCCAGCAGCTTGGAGGCGGTGAACACTGAAGCTTTCTTT. Translation: CASSLEAVNTEAFF. This chain joins TRBV5-1 and TRBJ1-1; D call uncertain. The CDR3 contains 14 residues. Between the trimmed V and J ends, which lost 0 bases and 0 bases, there was a span of 6 bases. CDR1 and CDR2 from the germline V gene are SGHRS and YFSETQ.

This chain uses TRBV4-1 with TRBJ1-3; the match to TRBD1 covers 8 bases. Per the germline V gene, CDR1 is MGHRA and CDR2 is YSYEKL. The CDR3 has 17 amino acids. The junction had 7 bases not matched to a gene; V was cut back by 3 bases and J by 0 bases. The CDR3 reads CASSQEGQAYSGNTIYF. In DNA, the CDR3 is TGCGCCAGCAGCCAGGAGGGACAGGCGTACTCTGGAAACACCATATATTTT.

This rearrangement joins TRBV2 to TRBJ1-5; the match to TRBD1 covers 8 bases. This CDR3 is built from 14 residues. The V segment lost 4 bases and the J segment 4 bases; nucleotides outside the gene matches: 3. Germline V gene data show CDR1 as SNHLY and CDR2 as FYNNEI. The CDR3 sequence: CASSATGGNQPQHF. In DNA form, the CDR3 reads TGTGCCAGCAGTGCTACAGGGGGTAATCAGCCCCAGCATTTT.